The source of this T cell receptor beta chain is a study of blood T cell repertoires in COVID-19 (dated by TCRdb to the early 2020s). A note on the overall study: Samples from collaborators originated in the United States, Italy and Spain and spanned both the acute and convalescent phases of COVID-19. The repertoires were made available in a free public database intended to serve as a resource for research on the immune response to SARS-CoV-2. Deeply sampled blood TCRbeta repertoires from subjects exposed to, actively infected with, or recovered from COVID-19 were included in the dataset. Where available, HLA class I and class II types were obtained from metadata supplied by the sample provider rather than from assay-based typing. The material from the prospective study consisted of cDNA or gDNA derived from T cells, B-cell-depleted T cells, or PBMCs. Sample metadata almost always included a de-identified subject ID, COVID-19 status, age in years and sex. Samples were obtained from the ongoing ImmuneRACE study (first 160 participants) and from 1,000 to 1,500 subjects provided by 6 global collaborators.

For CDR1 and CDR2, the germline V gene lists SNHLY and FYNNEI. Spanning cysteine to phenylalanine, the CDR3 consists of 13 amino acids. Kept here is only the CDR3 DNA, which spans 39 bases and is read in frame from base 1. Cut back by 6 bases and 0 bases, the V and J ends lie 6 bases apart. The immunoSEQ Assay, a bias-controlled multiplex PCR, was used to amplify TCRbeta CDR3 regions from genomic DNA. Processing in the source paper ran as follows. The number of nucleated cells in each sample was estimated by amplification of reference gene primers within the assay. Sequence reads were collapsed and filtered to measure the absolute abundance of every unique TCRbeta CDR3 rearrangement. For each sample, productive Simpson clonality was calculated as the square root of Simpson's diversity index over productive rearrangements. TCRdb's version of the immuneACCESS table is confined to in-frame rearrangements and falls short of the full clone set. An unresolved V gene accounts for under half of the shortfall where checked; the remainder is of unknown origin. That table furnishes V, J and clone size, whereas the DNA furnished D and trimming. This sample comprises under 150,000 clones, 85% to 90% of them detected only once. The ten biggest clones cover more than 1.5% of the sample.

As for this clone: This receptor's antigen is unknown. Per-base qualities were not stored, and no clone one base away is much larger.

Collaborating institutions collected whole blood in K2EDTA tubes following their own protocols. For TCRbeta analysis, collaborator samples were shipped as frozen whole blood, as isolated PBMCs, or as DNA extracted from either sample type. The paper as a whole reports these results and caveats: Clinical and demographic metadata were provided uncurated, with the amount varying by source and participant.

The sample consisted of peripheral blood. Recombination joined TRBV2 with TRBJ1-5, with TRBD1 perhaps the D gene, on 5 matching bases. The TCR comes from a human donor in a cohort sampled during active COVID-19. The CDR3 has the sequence CASRQASNQPQHF. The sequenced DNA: TGTGCCAGCAGACAGGCTAGCAATCAGCCCCAGCATTTT.